The clone carrying this TCR beta chain was picked up many times. TCRdb fed the reads into MiXCR, producing one record per CDR3 protein. In the table there are 200,000 to 300,000 distinct CDR3 sequences, more than 25% of which are singletons. The sample is drawn from a study of kidney transplant recipient with SARS-CoV-2 infection. Here the sequenced sample was a blood sample, taken at baseline and on roughly day 110 from a kidney transplant recipient. The TCR originated in a male patient aged 25-45 years who had COVID-19 and was a kidney transplant recipient. Part of the T cell pool may stem from the graft donor.

The chain's CDR3 is CASSAWASFRKTYGYTF. The CDR3 region has the DNA TGTGCCAGCAGTGCATGGGCCAGCTTCCGAAAGACCTATGGCTACACCTTC. The chain combines TRBV12-3 or TRBV12-4 with TRBJ1-2; D not certain. The CDR3 is 17 residues long. V dropped 5 bases and J dropped 4 bases, with 23 bases sitting between them.